Here is one TCR beta chain with its context. Its specificity is unknown. This sample stems from a study of cytomegalovirus exposure and HLA in healthy donors. Study-level results: It has been reported that TCR beta sequences accurately predicted the HLA-A and HLA-B alleles of most subjects. Earlier results showed most TCR beta V segments being productive about 87% or about 30% of the time. Common viral pathogens were later found to be apparently linked to several of the most significant clusters.

The germline V gene encodes CDR1 LGHNA and CDR2 YSLEER. The CDR3 covers 13 residues. V lost 0 bases and J lost 14, with 16 bases in between. Researchers ran the PCR with 60 Vbeta and 13 Jbeta primers. The table came from immunoSEQ multiplex PCR; TCRdb's copy has only in-frame clones and leaves some out. The sample totals some 150,000 clones. V and J are TRBV4-3 and TRBJ1-2; weak D call: TRBD1 (6 bases). The sample comprised PBMCs. This TCR came from a young woman in good health and CMV-seronegative. This chain's CDR3 is CASSQEGGTPWTF. DNA of the CDR3: TGCGCCAGCAGCCAAGAGGGGGGGACACCGTGGACCTTC.